This passage covers 19 T cell receptor beta chains from one sample sequenced in a study of immune evolution from preneoplasia to lung adenocarcinoma. TCRdb keeps only in-frame clones here, not all; method: immunoSEQ multiplex PCR. The sample lists some 5,400 clones; 83% were seen once. The sample comprised FFPE minimally invasive lung adenocarcinoma tissue. Receptor source: a person between 60 and 79 years old with lung adenocarcinoma.

In nucleotides, the CDR3 is TGTGCCAGCAGCCCGCGGACTAGCGGGCCACCCTACGAGCAGTACTTC. This translates into CASSPRTSGPPYEQYF. This rearrangement joins TRBV5-4 to TRBJ2-7; 11 bases are shared with TRBD2. This CDR3 spans 16 amino acids. The V segment lost 4 bases and the J segment 2 bases; nucleotides outside the gene matches: 8. CDR1 SGHNT and CDR2 YYREEE come from the germline V gene (reference sequence).

V gene TRBV28 combines with J gene TRBJ1-2; D might be TRBD1 (6 bases). The V end was cut by 8 bases, the J end by 7 bases, with 20 bases between. The CDR3 is 14 amino acids. Per the germline V gene, CDR1 is MDHEN and CDR2 is SYDVKM. CDR3 DNA: TGTGCCAGCCGAAGATCAAGACAGGTCCCTGGCTACACCTTC. This codes for CASRRSRQVPGYTF.

V usage is TRBV6-5 and J usage is TRBJ2-7; possibly TRBD2 for D (6 bases). CDR1 and CDR2 from the germline V gene are MNHEY and SVGAGI. This CDR3 region has 13 residues. Trimming removed 5 bases from V and 6 bases from J, with 14 bases in between. The CDR3 bases are TGTGCCAGCAGTCTTGCGTCGGGAGTCGAGCAGTACTTC. Translation: CASSLASGVEQYF.

This sequence joins TRBV27 and TRBJ1-2, with D uncertain. Germline-derived CDR1 and CDR2 are MNHEY and SMNVEV (reference sequence). Trimming stripped 4 bases from V and 4 bases from J, with 10 bases between. The CDR3 has 13 amino acids. The CDR3 DNA follows: TGTGCCAGCAGTTATGGGCCGGCCTATGGCTACACCTTC. Amino acid sequence: CASSYGPAYGYTF.

The J gene is TRBJ1-2, the V gene TRBV7-9, with D possibly matching TRBD1 (6 bases). CDR1 is SEHNR, CDR2 FQNEAQ, per germline (reference sequence). Trimming removed 5 bases at V and 8 bases at J, with 12 bases between. This CDR3 has 12 amino acids. The CDR3 loop reads CASSPGGQGYTF. CDR3 nucleotide sequence: TGTGCCAGCAGCCCGGGGGGCCAAGGCTACACCTTC. The whole variable domain, remainder taken from reference TRBV7-9 and TRBJ1-2, is DTGVSQNPRHKITKRGQNVTFRCDPISEHNRLYWYRQTLGQGPEFLTYFQNEAQLEKSRLLSDRFSAERPKGSFSTLEIQRTEQGDSAMYLCASSPGGQGYTFGSGTRLTVV.

The chain employs TRBV5-4 and TRBJ1-3, with D unclear. The CDR3 covers 13 residues. V lost 4 bases to trimming and J lost 0 bases, with 5 bases between them. CDR1 is SGHNT, CDR2 YYREEE, per germline (reference sequence). Written as DNA, the CDR3 is TGTGCCAGCAGCCCCTACTCTGGAAACACCATATATTTT. Protein sequence: CASSPYSGNTIYF. Together with reference TRBV5-4 and TRBJ1-3, the CDR3 gives the full variable domain: ETGVTQSPTHLIKTRGQQVTLRCSSQSGHNTVSWYQQALGQGPQFIFQYYREEENGRGNFPPRFSGLQFPNYSSELNVNALELDDSALYLCASSPYSGNTIYFGEGSWLTVV.

This chain connects TRBV6-6 to TRBJ2-7, with D possibly TRBD1 on 5 matching bases. The germline V gene has CDR1 MNHNY and CDR2 SVGAGI (reference sequence). V lost 2 bases to trimming and J lost 5 bases, with 7 bases between them. The CDR3 has 12 residues. In DNA form, the CDR3 reads TGTGCCAGCAGTTACGCCAGGGACGAGCAGTACTTC. Translated, it gives CASSYARDEQYF.

The gene calls are TRBV18 and TRBJ2-5; D remains unclear. V dropped 6 bases and J dropped 11 bases, with 13 bases sitting between them. CDR3 size: 11 residues. Germline CDR1 reads KGHSH; CDR2 reads LQKENI. The CDR3 bases are TGTGCCAGCTCGTTGGGTAAGGAGCAGTACTTC. Its translation: CASSLGKEQYF.

The rearrangement links TRBV7-6 to TRBJ2-5; TRBD2 matches at 12 bases. There are 15 residues in the CDR3. The junction had 4 bases not matched to a gene; V was cut back by 1 base and J by 7 bases. Germline CDR1 is SGHVS and CDR2 is FNYEAQ. The CDR3 nucleotides are TGTGCCAGCAGCTTAGACCCGACTAGCGGGGGGACCCAGTACTTC. It yields the protein CASSLDPTSGGTQYF.

Concerning this clone itself: Germline and junction disagree at one end, which may indicate a read error. The chain carries TRBV5-1 and TRBJ2-2; D may be TRBD2 (6 bases). The CDR3 length is 16 residues. Germline loops: CDR1 SGHRS, CDR2 YFSETQ. CDR3 in amino acids: CASSLRDFPLGGELVF. CDR3 bases: TGCGCCAGCAGCTTGAGGGACTTCCCGTTGGGCGGGGAGCTGGTTTTT.

The chain uses TRBV19 and TRBJ2-1, with 7 bases identical to TRBD2. V gave up 10 bases and J gave up 8 bases; unmatched junction bases: 8. The CDR3 is 12 amino acids. Germline V lookup: CDR1 LNHDA, CDR2 SQIVND (reference sequence). The CDR3 DNA is TGTGCCACCCGGGGGGTACCCGATGAGCAGTTCTTC. Translation gives CATRGVPDEQFF.

The rearrangement links TRBV18 to TRBJ1-1; weak D call: TRBD1 (6 bases). The CDR3 covers 14 residues. V was shortened by 8 bases and J by 4 bases, with 17 bases between the two germline ends. Germline assignment: CDR1 KGHSH and CDR2 LQKENI. The CDR3 DNA reads as TGTGCCAGCACCGGAGAGGGAGGGGGCACTGAAGCTTTCTTT. Its translation is CASTGEGGGTEAFF.

The CDR3 region has the DNA TGTGCCAGCAGCTGGACTAGCGGGGGGGCCGGGGAGACCCAGTACTTC. Translated: CASSWTSGGAGETQYF. The V gene is TRBV7-2, the J gene TRBJ2-5; TRBD2 aligns across 15 bases. The CDR3 totals 16 residues. The germline V gene has CDR1 SGHTA and CDR2 FQGNSA. After removal of 4 bases from V and 5 bases from J, the junction contained 5 bases not matched to a gene.

This chain connects TRBV6-1 to TRBJ1-3; D remains ambiguous. Trimming cost V 8 bases and J 2 bases, with 10 bases left between them. The CDR3 totals 13 residues. Germline CDR1 is MNHNS and CDR2 is SASEGT. The DNA for the CDR3 is TGTGCCAGCCAGACGTACCCTGGAAACACCATATATTTT. Residues: CASQTYPGNTIYF.

There are a few counts of this clone. CDR3 residues: CASSASDNSYEQYF. The CDR3 DNA follows: TGCGCCAGCAGCGCTAGCGACAACTCCTACGAGCAGTACTTC. This sequence joins TRBV4-1 and TRBJ2-7; possibly TRBD2 for D (6 bases). The CDR3 consists of 14 residues. V lost 5 bases, J lost 0 bases, and 11 bases lay in between. Germline CDR1 and CDR2: MGHRA and YSYEKL.

J is TRBJ2-3 and V is TRBV6-5, with 9 positions matching TRBD1. The V and J ends lost 4 bases and 1 base, in that order; junction bases with no gene match: 3. The CDR3 is 15 amino acids. The V gene's germline CDR1 is MNHEY and CDR2 SVGAGI. CDR3 in amino acids: CASSLQGAGTDTQYF. The DNA for the CDR3 is TGTGCCAGCAGTTTACAGGGGGCCGGCACAGATACGCAGTATTTT.

The rearrangement uses TRBV5-1 and TRBJ1-2; tentative D call: TRBD1 (5 bases). The CDR3 has 13 amino acids. The germline CDR1 and CDR2 sequences are SGHRS and YFSETQ. The ends were cut back, 5 bases at V and 3 bases at J, with 11 bases in the middle. This CDR3 is CASSRTLDYGYTF. CDR3 nucleotides: TGCGCCAGCAGTCGGACACTAGACTATGGCTACACCTTC.

The V and J genes are TRBV7-9 and TRBJ2-7; D perhaps matches TRBD1 (6 bases). The V and J ends lost 5 bases and 0 bases respectively, with 8 bases between them. CDR1 and CDR2 (germline): SEHNR, FQNEAQ (reference sequence). The CDR3 runs to 13 residues. This CDR3 reads CASSRQVSYEQYF. As DNA, the CDR3 is TGTGCCAGCAGCCGACAGGTCTCCTACGAGCAGTACTTC.

The chain has TRBV28 and TRBJ2-1; D could derive from TRBD1 or TRBD2 (5 bases each). The CDR3 spans 12 residues. Germline V lookup: CDR1 MDHEN, CDR2 SYDVKM. The V and J ends lost 5 bases and 9 bases respectively, with 11 bases between them. CDR3 coding DNA: TGTGCCAGCAGTCTGCCCGGGGCTGAGCAGTTCTTC. Amino acids: CASSLPGAEQFF.